This TCR beta chain was recorded in a study of Graves' ophthalmopathy and Graves' hyperthyroidism. This clonotype was counted at least ten times. Researchers took RNA transcripts and amplified TCR beta CDR3 regions from them. HTBI primers were used in a first-round RT-PCR, which preceded a second-round multiplex PCR. MiXCR, run by TCRdb on the multiplex PCR reads, gives a single entry per CDR3 protein. Of roughly 500,000 distinct CDR3 sequences detected, over 13% appear once; the ten largest clones hold around 9.8%. This TCR derives from a woman younger than 45 with Graves' ophthalmopathy. The specimen was blood.

The CDR3 sequence is CASSPQRLSGVNTEAFF. The CDR3 region has the DNA TGCGCCAGCAGCCCTCAAAGATTGTCGGGGGTGAACACTGAAGCTTTCTTT. The gene calls are TRBV5-1 and TRBJ1-1, with D tentatively TRBD1 (5 bases). Deletions cut 4 bases from V and 0 bases from J, with 19 bases between. CDR1 SGHRS and CDR2 YFSETQ come from the germline V gene. There are 17 residues in the CDR3. The complete variable domain, with remaining parts taken from reference TRBV5-1 and TRBJ1-1, reads KAGVTQTPRYLIKTRGQQVTLSCSPISGHRSVSWYQQTPGQGLQFLFEYFSETQRNKGNFPGRFSGRQFSNSRSEMNVSTLELGDSALYLCASSPQRLSGVNTEAFFGQGTRLTVV.